What follows are 14 T cell receptor beta chains derived from one specimen sequenced in a study of beta chain features in type 1 diabetes. Study findings and constraints: TCRB CDR3s were moderately but significantly shorter in Type 1 diabetes patients in all four CD4+ subsets.

For these receptors, no antigen is known. Sequenced material consisted of expressed TCRB transcripts (all of the isolated RNA was reverse transcribed). Sequenced by immunoSEQ multiplex PCR; TCRdb stores in-frame clones only, minus some. The table lists some 640,000 clones, about 14% of them singletons. Sequenced material: naive CD4+ T cells from blood. The receptors were sampled from a man between 18 and 35 years old with type 1 diabetes.

There are a few counts of this clone. The chain couples TRBV18 to TRBJ1-1, with D maybe TRBD1 (6 bases). The V end lost 3 bases, the J end lost 0 bases, and 11 bases lay between the germline ends. The CDR3 sequence is 15 residues long. The germline gives CDR1 KGHSH, CDR2 LQKENI. The CDR3 DNA follows: TGTGCCAGCTCACCTGGGGGCATCATGAACACTGAAGCTTTCTTT. It yields the protein CASSPGGIMNTEAFF. Together with reference TRBV18 and TRBJ1-1, the CDR3 gives the full variable domain: NAGVMQNPRHLVRRRGQEARLRCSPMKGHSHVYWYRQLPEEGLKFMVYLQKENIIDESGMPKERFSAEFPKEGPSILRIQQVVRGDSAAYFCASSPGGIMNTEAFFGQGTRLTVV.

This clone showed up just a few times. The rearrangement links TRBV18 to TRBJ2-1; a weak D match, TRBD1 (5 bases). Germline V gives CDR1 KGHSH, CDR2 LQKENI. Trimming removed 6 bases from V and 9 bases from J, with 12 bases in between. This CDR3 is 12 amino acids long. For the CDR3, the DNA is TGTGCCAGCTCCGACAGTCACGGTGAGCAGTTCTTC. It is translated as CASSDSHGEQFF.

Comment on this clone: The sample contains more than one DNA sequence encoding this CDR3. The chain employs TRBV7-2 and TRBJ1-5; D is uncertain. Per the germline V gene, CDR1 is SGHTA and CDR2 is FQGNSA. This CDR3 has 15 residues. V dropped 0 bases and J dropped 0 bases, with 6 bases sitting between them. CDR3 sequence (DNA): TGTGCCAGCAGCTTAGCGGGGATTAGCAATCAGCCCCAGCATTTT. This gives the protein CASSLAGISNQPQHF. The full variable domain, its missing parts supplied by reference TRBV7-2 and TRBJ1-5, is GAGVSQSPSNKVTEKGKDVELRCDPISGHTALYWYRQSLGQGLEFLIYFQGNSAPDKSGLPSDRFSAERTGGSVSTLTIQRTQQEDSAVYLCASSLAGISNQPQHFGDGTRLSIL.

This clone was recorded a few times. The rearrangement joins TRBV5-1 to TRBJ1-4, with unresolved D. The CDR3 loop spans 14 amino acids. From germline, CDR1 is SGHRS and CDR2 YFSETQ. V gave up 5 bases and J gave up 5 bases, with 13 bases separating them. DNA of the CDR3: TGCGCCAGCAGAGTAAGAAACTTCAATGAAAAACTGTTTTTT. As protein: CASRVRNFNEKLFF.

V gene TRBV7-2 combines with J gene TRBJ2-5; TRBD2 agrees at 14 bases. Germline V lookup: CDR1 SGHTA, CDR2 FQGNSA. The CDR3 spans 15 residues. Trimming took 8 bases from V and 7 from J; bases not matched to a gene: 9. The CDR3 is CASVGTSGSFGTQYF. CDR3 in DNA: TGTGCCAGCGTCGGGACTAGCGGGAGTTTCGGGACCCAGTACTTC. The variable domain in full, completed from reference TRBV7-2 and TRBJ2-5, reads GAGVSQSPSNKVTEKGKDVELRCDPISGHTALYWYRQSLGQGLEFLIYFQGNSAPDKSGLPSDRFSAERTGGSVSTLTIQRTQQEDSAVYLCASVGTSGSFGTQYFGPGTRLLVL.

CDR3 coding DNA: TGTGCCTGGAACGGTCCCCAACTGACAGGGCGATATGAAAAACTGTTTTTT. The encoded protein is CAWNGPQLTGRYEKLFF. The rearrangement uses TRBV30 and TRBJ1-4; TRBD1 aligns across 7 bases. Per the germline V gene, CDR1 is GTSNPN and CDR2 is SVGIG (reference sequence). J gave up 6 bases and V 4 bases, and 17 bases lay outside the gene matches. This CDR3 is 17 amino acids long.

This sequence joins TRBV2 and TRBJ2-3; TRBD1 aligns across 7 bases. The J segment lost 5 bases and the V segment lost 7 bases, leaving 15 bases of the junction unmatched. The CDR3 loop spans 16 amino acids. Per germline, CDR1 SNHLY and CDR2 FYNNEI. CDR3 DNA: TGTGCCAGCAACCCAGGGGGTCGTCTGGAAGGAGATACGCAGTATTTT. This encodes CASNPGGRLEGDTQYF.

J is TRBJ1-6 and V is TRBV6-1; 9 nucleotides agree with TRBD1. The germline gives CDR1 MNHNS, CDR2 SASEGT. The CDR3 extends over 15 amino acids. Germline trimming cut 7 bases from V and 6 bases from J; bases unmatched to any gene: 7. DNA of the CDR3: TGTGCCAGCATCACGACAGGGGGAAGTAATTCACCCCTCCACTTT. Translated: CASITTGGSNSPLHF.

The CDR3 loop reads CASSPTSGRYQETQYF. Written as DNA, the CDR3 is TGTGCCAGCAGCCCAACCAGCGGGAGGTACCAAGAGACCCAGTACTTC. J is TRBJ2-5 and V is TRBV7-2; TRBD2 aligns across 9 bases. J gave up 0 bases and V 5 bases, and 7 bases lay outside the gene matches. Germline assignment: CDR1 SGHTA and CDR2 FQGNSA. The CDR3 loop spans 16 amino acids.

This clone has only a few counts. The gene calls are TRBV6-5 and TRBJ2-2; D call uncertain. Germline V gene lookup returns CDR1 MNHEY and CDR2 SVGAGI. The CDR3 is 15 amino acids. The V and J ends lost 0 bases and 5 bases respectively, with 10 bases between them. CDR3 amino acids: CASSYSKGWTGELFF. In DNA form, the CDR3 reads TGTGCCAGCAGTTACTCGAAGGGTTGGACCGGGGAGCTGTTTTTT.

This clone was seen a handful of times. The CDR3 sequence: CAWSIGLAPDTQYF. CDR3 sequence (DNA): TGTGCCTGGAGTATCGGCTTAGCTCCAGATACGCAGTATTTT. V is TRBV30 and J is TRBJ2-3; no clear D gene. The CDR3 runs to 14 residues. Per germline, CDR1 GTSNPN and CDR2 SVGIG (reference sequence). Deletions cut 2 bases from V and 4 bases from J, with 13 bases between.

This clone was seen more than once but under ten times. V and J are TRBV29-1 and TRBJ2-5; 9 bases map to TRBD1. J gave up 1 base and V 7 bases, and 10 bases lay outside the gene matches. The CDR3 has 15 amino acids. Germline CDR1 reads SQVTM; CDR2 reads ANQGSEA. The CDR3 loop is CSARKGQGFQETQYF. In DNA, the CDR3 is TGCAGCGCCCGCAAGGGACAGGGTTTCCAAGAGACCCAGTACTTC.

This clone was detected a few times. The chain links TRBV9 to TRBJ1-2; a weak D match, TRBD1 (5 bases). Germline lookup yields CDR1 SGDLS and CDR2 YYNGEE. The CDR3 extends over 15 amino acids. The ends were cut back, 4 bases at V and 6 bases at J, with 19 bases in the middle. The CDR3 DNA sequence: TGTGCCAGCAGCCTTCGGGACCCAACGTTGGATGGCTACACCTTC. This gives the protein CASSLRDPTLDGYTF.

A few counts support this clone. This chain joins TRBV6-5 and TRBJ2-7; D perhaps matches TRBD1 (6 bases). Germline V gene data show CDR1 as MNHEY and CDR2 as SVGAGI. V was pared by 7 bases and J by 0 bases, with 13 bases between. The CDR3 is 14 amino acids. This CDR3 is CASTQGTFSYEQYF. CDR3 bases: TGTGCCAGCACCCAGGGGACGTTCTCCTACGAGCAGTACTTC.